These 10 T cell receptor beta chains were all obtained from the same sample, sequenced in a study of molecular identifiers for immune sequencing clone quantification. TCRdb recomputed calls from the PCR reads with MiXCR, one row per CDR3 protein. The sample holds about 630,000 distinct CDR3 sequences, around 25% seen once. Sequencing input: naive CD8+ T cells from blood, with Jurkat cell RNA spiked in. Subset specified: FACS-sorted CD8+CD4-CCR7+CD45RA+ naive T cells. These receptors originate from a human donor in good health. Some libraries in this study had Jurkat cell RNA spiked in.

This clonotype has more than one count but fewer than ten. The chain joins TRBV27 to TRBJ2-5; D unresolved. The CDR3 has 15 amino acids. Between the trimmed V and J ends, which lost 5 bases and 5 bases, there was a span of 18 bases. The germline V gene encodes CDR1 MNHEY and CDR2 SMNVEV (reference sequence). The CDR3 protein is CASSAGQRLGETQYF. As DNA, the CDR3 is TGTGCCAGCAGTGCCGGCCAAAGGTTGGGGGAGACCCAGTACTTC.

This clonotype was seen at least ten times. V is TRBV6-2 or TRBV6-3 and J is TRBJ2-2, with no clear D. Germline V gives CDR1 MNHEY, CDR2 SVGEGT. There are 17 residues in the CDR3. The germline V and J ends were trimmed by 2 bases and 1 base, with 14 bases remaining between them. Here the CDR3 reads CASSYGLIVRNTGELFF. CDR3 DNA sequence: TGTGCCAGCAGTTACGGTTTGATAGTGAGGAACACCGGGGAGCTGTTTTTT.

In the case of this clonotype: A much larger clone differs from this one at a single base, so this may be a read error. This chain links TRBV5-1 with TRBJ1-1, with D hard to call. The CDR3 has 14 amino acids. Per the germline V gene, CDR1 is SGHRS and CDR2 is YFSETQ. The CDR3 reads CASSLSMGNTEVFF. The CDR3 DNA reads TGCGCCAGCAGCTTGTCTATGGGGAACACTGAAGTTTTCTTT.

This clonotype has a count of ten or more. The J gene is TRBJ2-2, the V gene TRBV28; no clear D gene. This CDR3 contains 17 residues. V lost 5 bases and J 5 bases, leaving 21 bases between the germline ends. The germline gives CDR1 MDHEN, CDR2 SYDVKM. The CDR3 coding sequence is TGTGCCAGCAGTCCTATCCAACTTAGTAGATCAACCGGGGAGCTGTTTTTT. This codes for CASSPIQLSRSTGELFF. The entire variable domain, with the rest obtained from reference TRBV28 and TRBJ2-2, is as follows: DVKVTQSSRYLVKRTGEKVFLECVQDMDHENMFWYRQDPGLGLRLIYFSYDVKMKEKGDIPEGYSVSREKKERFSLILESASTNQTSMYLCASSPIQLSRSTGELFFGEGSRLTVL.

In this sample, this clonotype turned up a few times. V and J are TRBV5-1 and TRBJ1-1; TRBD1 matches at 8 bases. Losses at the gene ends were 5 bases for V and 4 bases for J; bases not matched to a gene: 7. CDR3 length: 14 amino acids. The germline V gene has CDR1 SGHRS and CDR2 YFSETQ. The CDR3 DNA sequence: TGCGCCAGCAGGGAAGGACAGGGACTCACTGAAGCTTTCTTT. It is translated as CASREGQGLTEAFF.

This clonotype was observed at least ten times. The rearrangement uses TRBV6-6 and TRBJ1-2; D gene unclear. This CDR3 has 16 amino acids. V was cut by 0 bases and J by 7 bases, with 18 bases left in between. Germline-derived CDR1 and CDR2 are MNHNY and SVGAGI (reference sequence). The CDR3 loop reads CASSYSSSLNPSGYTF. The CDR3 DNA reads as TGTGCCAGCAGTTACTCGAGTTCCCTGAATCCTAGTGGCTACACCTTC.

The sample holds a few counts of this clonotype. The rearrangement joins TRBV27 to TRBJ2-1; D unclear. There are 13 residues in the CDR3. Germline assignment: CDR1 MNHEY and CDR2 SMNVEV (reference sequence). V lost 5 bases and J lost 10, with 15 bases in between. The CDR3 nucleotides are TGTGCCAGCAGTCCCCCACCCCTGCTAGAGCAGTTCTTC. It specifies CASSPPPLLEQFF.

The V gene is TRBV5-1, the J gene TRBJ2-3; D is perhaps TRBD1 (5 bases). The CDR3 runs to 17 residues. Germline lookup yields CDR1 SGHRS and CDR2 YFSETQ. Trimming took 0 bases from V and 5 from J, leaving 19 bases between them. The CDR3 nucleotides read TGCGCCAGCAGCTTGGCCGGCAGGGTTGAATGTGGAGATACGCAGTATTTT. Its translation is CASSLAGRVECGDTQYF.

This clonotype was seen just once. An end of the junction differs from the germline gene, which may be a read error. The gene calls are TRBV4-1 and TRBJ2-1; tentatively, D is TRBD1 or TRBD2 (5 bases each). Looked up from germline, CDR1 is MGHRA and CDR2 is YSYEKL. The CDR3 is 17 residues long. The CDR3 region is CASSQDLGTATYNEQVF. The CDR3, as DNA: TGCGCCAGCAGCCAAGATCTGGGGACGGCGACCTACAATGAGCAGGTCTTC.

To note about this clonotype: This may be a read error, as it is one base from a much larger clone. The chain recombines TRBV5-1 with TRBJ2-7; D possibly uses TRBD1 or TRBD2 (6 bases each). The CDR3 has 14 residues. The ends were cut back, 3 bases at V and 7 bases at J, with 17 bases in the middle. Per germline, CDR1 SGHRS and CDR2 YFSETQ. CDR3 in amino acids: CASSWSGAYNEQYF. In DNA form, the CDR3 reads TGCGCCAGCAGCTGGTCGGGGGCCTACAATGAGCAGTACTTC.